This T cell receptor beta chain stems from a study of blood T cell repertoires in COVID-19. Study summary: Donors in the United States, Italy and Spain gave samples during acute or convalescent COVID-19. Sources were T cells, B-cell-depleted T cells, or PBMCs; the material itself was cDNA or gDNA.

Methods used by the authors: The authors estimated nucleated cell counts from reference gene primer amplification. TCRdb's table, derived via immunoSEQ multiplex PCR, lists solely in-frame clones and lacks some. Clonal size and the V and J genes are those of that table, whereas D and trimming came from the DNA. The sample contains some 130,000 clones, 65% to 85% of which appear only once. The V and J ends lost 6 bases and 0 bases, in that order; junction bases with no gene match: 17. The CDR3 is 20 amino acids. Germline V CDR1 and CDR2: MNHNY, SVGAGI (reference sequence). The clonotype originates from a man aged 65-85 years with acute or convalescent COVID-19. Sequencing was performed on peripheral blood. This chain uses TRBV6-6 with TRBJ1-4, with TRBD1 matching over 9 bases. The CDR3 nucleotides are TGTGCCAGCAGCCAACTTACCGGGACAGGGAGGTCGGCAACTAATGAAAAACTGTTTTTT. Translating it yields CASSQLTGTGRSATNEKLFF.